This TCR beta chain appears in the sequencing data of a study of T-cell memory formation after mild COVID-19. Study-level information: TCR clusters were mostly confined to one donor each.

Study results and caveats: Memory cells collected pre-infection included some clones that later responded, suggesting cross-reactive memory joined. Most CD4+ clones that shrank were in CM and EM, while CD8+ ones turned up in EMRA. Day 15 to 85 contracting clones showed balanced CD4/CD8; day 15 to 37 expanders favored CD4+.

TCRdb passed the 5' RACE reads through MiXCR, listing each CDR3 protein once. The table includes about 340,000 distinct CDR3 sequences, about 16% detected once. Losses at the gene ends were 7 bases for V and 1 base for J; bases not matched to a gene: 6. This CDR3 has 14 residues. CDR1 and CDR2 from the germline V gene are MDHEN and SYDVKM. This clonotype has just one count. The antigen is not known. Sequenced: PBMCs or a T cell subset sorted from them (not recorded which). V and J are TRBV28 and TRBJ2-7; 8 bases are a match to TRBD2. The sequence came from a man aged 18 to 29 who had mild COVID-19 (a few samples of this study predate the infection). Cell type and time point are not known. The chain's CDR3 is CASNPGGGSYEQYV. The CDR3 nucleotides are TGTGCCAGCAACCCCGGGGGGGGATCCTACGAGCAGTACGTC.